This section outlines one T cell receptor beta chain sequence together with its context. The table came from immunoSEQ multiplex PCR; TCRdb's copy has only in-frame clones and leaves some out. This repertoire shows 86,000 or so clones, around 80% found once; its top ten account for around 10%. This sample is drawn from a study of blood T cell repertoires in COVID-19. Trimming removed 0 bases from V and 0 bases from J; junction bases left unmatched: 8. This CDR3 has 17 amino acids. Per germline, CDR1 LGHNT and CDR2 FRNRAP. The chain recombines TRBV12-5 with TRBJ2-7; 7 bases align to TRBD1. Sequencing was done on a sample of peripheral blood. This clonotype was obtained from an older man with acute or convalescent COVID-19. The CDR3 loop reads CASGLVLTGTTSYEQYF. The CDR3, as DNA: TGTGCTAGTGGTTTGGTTCTGACAGGGACCACCTCCTACGAGCAGTACTTC.